These 17 T cell receptor beta chains originate from one sample sequenced in a study of T cell repertoires in cytomegalovirus infection. TCRdb fed the reads into MiXCR, producing one record per CDR3 protein. Seen here are some 900,000 distinct CDR3 sequences, 32% observed once, and the top ten hold 12%. No antigen has been assigned to these receptors. Sequences were derived from cultured CD8+ T cells from PBMCs, sampled from culture after CMV antigen stimulation. The receptor set was obtained from a human donor in good health (CMV status not recorded). Some clones in this sample may be carry-over from other donors' samples.

This clonotype was seen at least ten times. The rearrangement uses TRBV19 and TRBJ2-5; possible D gene TRBD2, 6 bases. The CDR3 sequence is 17 residues long. CDR1 LNHDA and CDR2 SQIVND come from the germline V gene (reference sequence). V gave up 6 bases and J gave up 2 bases, with 22 bases separating them. The CDR3, as DNA: TGTGCCAGTAGCTCCTTTTGGCGGGGAAATTCTCAAGAGACCCAGTACTTC. Translating gives CASSSFWRGNSQETQYF. The whole variable domain, filled in from reference TRBV19 and TRBJ2-5, reads DGGITQSPKYLFRKEGQNVTLSCEQNLNHDAMYWYRQDPGQGLRLIYYSQIVNDFQKGDIAEGYSVSREKKESFPLTVTSAQKNPTAFYLCASSSFWRGNSQETQYFGPGTRLLVL.

This clonotype occurred a few times. The chain has TRBV4-1 and TRBJ2-7; 16 nucleotides align to TRBD2. In germline, CDR1 is MGHRA, CDR2 YSYEKL. The V and J ends lost 0 bases and 7 bases, in that order; junction bases with no gene match: 9. This CDR3 has 18 residues. CDR3 in amino acids: CASSQDPPGLAGGLEQYF. Written as DNA, the CDR3 is TGCGCCAGCAGCCAAGACCCCCCGGGACTAGCGGGGGGGCTTGAGCAGTACTTC.

This clonotype was seen many times. This chain connects TRBV24-1 to TRBJ1-3; D remains ambiguous. From germline, CDR1 is KGHDR and CDR2 SFDVKD. CDR3 length equals 11 residues. Trimming removed 8 bases at V and 4 bases at J, with 5 bases between. The CDR3 loop is CATIGGNTIYF. For the CDR3, the DNA is TGTGCCACCATCGGAGGAAACACCATATATTTT.

This clonotype is a singleton in its sample. This chain uses TRBV5-1 with TRBJ2-1; no reliable D call. Germline-derived CDR1 and CDR2 are SGHRS and YFSETQ. Trimming stripped 2 bases from V and 7 bases from J, with 10 bases between. CDR3 length equals 13 residues. This CDR3 reads CASSFGPLNEQFF. CDR3 DNA: TGCGCCAGCAGCTTTGGGCCCTTAAATGAGCAGTTCTTC. Variable domain in full (rest from reference TRBV5-1 and TRBJ2-1): KAGVTQTPRYLIKTRGQQVTLSCSPISGHRSVSWYQQTPGQGLQFLFEYFSETQRNKGNFPGRFSGRQFSNSRSEMNVSTLELGDSALYLCASSFGPLNEQFFGPGTRLTVL.

In its sample, this clonotype was seen a few times. This chain uses TRBV7-9 with TRBJ1-4; 7 nucleotides agree with TRBD1. The CDR3 is made up of 14 amino acids. V lost 4 bases to trimming and J lost 7 bases; unmatched junction nucleotides: 6. Per the germline V gene, CDR1 is SEHNR and CDR2 is FQNEAQ (reference sequence). The CDR3 reads CASSSDRDAEKLFF. CDR3 sequence (DNA): TGTGCCAGCAGCTCCGACAGGGATGCTGAAAAACTGTTTTTT.

The gene calls are TRBV19 and TRBJ1-1; D gene uncertain. Trimming pared 4 bases from V and 1 base from J, leaving 19 bases between. Germline V gene lookup returns CDR1 LNHDA and CDR2 SQIVND (reference sequence). The length of the CDR3 is 17 residues. The CDR3 DNA reads TGTGCCAGTAGTAGTTTGTCCACTGGGGTCCCGAACACTGAAGCTTTCTTT. Translated, it gives CASSSLSTGVPNTEAFF.

This clonotype appeared a few times. The chain employs TRBV6-2 or TRBV6-3 and TRBJ1-5; no clear D. Germline CDR1 reads MNHEY; CDR2 reads SVGEGT. The CDR3 runs 15 residues. Trimming shortened V by 5 bases and J by 3 bases, and 14 bases separated the two germline ends. The CDR3 spells CASSHGGRANQPQHF. CDR3 sequence (DNA): TGTGCCAGCAGTCATGGAGGACGGGCCAATCAGCCCCAGCATTTT.

In this sample, this clonotype turned up a few times. V is TRBV7-3 and J is TRBJ1-1, with D hard to call. The CDR3 contains 13 residues. Germline lookup yields CDR1 SGHTA and CDR2 FQGTGA. Trimming cost V 5 bases and J 4 bases, with 11 bases left between them. CDR3 loop: CASSPTLTTEAFF. CDR3 nucleotides: TGTGCCAGCAGCCCTACCCTCACCACTGAAGCTTTCTTT.

The J gene is TRBJ1-2, the V gene TRBV27, with TRBD1 as a possible D gene (6 bases). The CDR3 runs 14 residues. The germline CDR1 and CDR2 sequences are MNHEY and SMNVEV (reference sequence). Between the trimmed V and J ends, which lost 6 bases and 3 bases, there was a span of 14 bases. As DNA, the CDR3 is TGTGCCAGCAGACCACTCGGACAGTACTATGGCTACACCTTC. It codes for CASRPLGQYYGYTF.

The sample holds a few counts of this clonotype. This chain links TRBV6-1 with TRBJ2-2, with no clear D. Trimming left V 7 bases short and J 2 bases short, with 14 bases between. The CDR3 consists of 15 residues. CDR1 MNHNS and CDR2 SASEGT come from the germline V gene. The CDR3 bases are TGTGCCAGCATAGGAGAATTTACTAACACCGGGGAGCTGTTTTTT. The encoded protein is CASIGEFTNTGELFF.

This clonotype was found a few times. This chain links TRBV6-1 with TRBJ1-1; D ambiguous. The CDR3 has 16 residues. Germline V CDR1 and CDR2: MNHNS, SASEGT. Trimming removed 2 bases at V and 0 bases at J, with 13 bases between. In DNA, the CDR3 is TGTGCCAGCAGTGAAAATCGGGGTCTCCTGAACACTGAAGCTTTCTTT. This gives the protein CASSENRGLLNTEAFF.

On this clonotype itself: A much more abundant neighbour one base away suggests this may be a read error. Because the CDR3 is missing its conserved closing phenylalanine or tryptophan, this is likely a read error. V and J are TRBV7-2 and TRBJ2-3, with no clear D. The CDR3 has 13 amino acids. Deletions cut 4 bases from V and 4 bases from J, with 9 bases between. Germline lookup yields CDR1 SGHTA and CDR2 FQGNSA. This chain's CDR3 is CASSSGFSDTQYL. As DNA, the CDR3 is TGTGCCAGCAGCTCCGGTTTTTCAGATACGCAGTATCTT.

This clonotype was counted ten times or more. The chain carries TRBV11-3 and TRBJ2-5; 7 bases are a match to TRBD1. The CDR3 covers 14 residues. Germline CDR1 is SGHNT and CDR2 is YENEEA. V lost 5 bases to trimming and J lost 4 bases; unmatched junction nucleotides: 7. Here the CDR3 reads CASSPTGFTETQYF. Here the CDR3 DNA reads TGTGCCAGCAGCCCGACAGGGTTTACAGAGACCCAGTACTTC. The variable domain in full, completed from reference TRBV11-3 and TRBJ2-5, reads EAGVVQSPRYKIIEKKQPVAFWCNPISGHNTLYWYLQNLGQGPELLIRYENEEAVDDSQLPKDRFSAERLKGVDSTLKIQPAELGDSAVYLCASSPTGFTETQYFGPGTRLLVL.

The chain combines TRBV27 with TRBJ1-1; no clear D. Trimming took 0 bases from V and 0 from J, leaving 8 bases between them. This CDR3 has 15 residues. In germline, CDR1 is MNHEY, CDR2 SMNVEV (reference sequence). The CDR3 coding sequence is TGTGCCAGCAGTTTATCTGCGGCTATGAACACTGAAGCTTTCTTT. Its translation: CASSLSAAMNTEAFF.

This clonotype was picked up many times. This rearrangement joins TRBV7-3 to TRBJ2-1, with D perhaps TRBD1 or TRBD2 (5 bases each). This CDR3 comprises 14 residues. Germline lookup yields CDR1 SGHTA and CDR2 FQGTGA. Trimming pared 5 bases from V and 5 bases from J, leaving 13 bases between. This CDR3 reads CASSPRRGDNEQFF. The DNA of the CDR3 is TGTGCCAGCAGCCCTCGGAGAGGGGACAATGAGCAGTTCTTC.

As for this clonotype: The junction differs from germline at one of its ends, possibly a read error. The CDR3 sequence is CASSLRLAGGPTGVLFF. Here the CDR3 DNA reads TGTGCCAGCAGTTTACGACTAGCGGGGGGGCCTACCGGGGTGCTGTTTTTT. The V gene is TRBV28, the J gene TRBJ2-2; 14 nucleotides line up with TRBD2. The V gene's germline CDR1 is MDHEN and CDR2 SYDVKM. The CDR3 has 17 amino acids.

This clonotype was recorded a few times. This sequence joins TRBV10-2 and TRBJ2-2; 9 nucleotides match TRBD1. Trimming cost V 7 bases and J 6 bases; bases outside gene matches: 9. Per germline, CDR1 WSHSY and CDR2 SAAADI. This CDR3 spans 15 amino acids. The DNA of the CDR3 is TGCGCCAGCATTTGGGACAGGGAAGATGCCGGGGAGCTGTTTTTT. Protein product: CASIWDREDAGELFF.